The entry below gives a single T cell receptor beta chain sequence along with its context. Its specificity is unknown. At one of its ends the junction is not consistent with the germline gene, which may arise from a read error. TCRdb re-called the 5' RACE reads with MiXCR, one entry per CDR3 protein. The sample has a few hundred thousand distinct CDR3 sequences, roughly 4.3% seen once. The entry originates in a study of T cells after yellow fever vaccination. Study-wide findings and caveats: Only a minor proportion of clonotypes was detected across both CD4 and CD8 compartments. Post-booster repertoires contained most primary-vaccination clones again (around 96% CD4, 85% to 90% CD8). Contaminants from the bulk population, in the form of abundant clonotypes, could be found in FACS-sorted repertoires. Weaker overall, the secondary response nonetheless peaked faster (day 5 versus 15).

The source material was PBMCs, sampled 5 days after the yellow fever booster vaccination. This clonotype was obtained from a man aged 18-30 years who received the YFV17D yellow fever vaccine.

CDR3 protein: CASRTGQGRGGELIF. The DNA of the CDR3 is TGTGCCAGCAGAACAGGACAGGGGCGAGGCGGGGAGCTGATTTTT. The chain has TRBV5-4 and TRBJ2-2, with 9 bases that match TRBD1. This CDR3 has 15 residues. The germline CDR1 and CDR2 sequences are SGHNT and YYREEE (reference sequence).